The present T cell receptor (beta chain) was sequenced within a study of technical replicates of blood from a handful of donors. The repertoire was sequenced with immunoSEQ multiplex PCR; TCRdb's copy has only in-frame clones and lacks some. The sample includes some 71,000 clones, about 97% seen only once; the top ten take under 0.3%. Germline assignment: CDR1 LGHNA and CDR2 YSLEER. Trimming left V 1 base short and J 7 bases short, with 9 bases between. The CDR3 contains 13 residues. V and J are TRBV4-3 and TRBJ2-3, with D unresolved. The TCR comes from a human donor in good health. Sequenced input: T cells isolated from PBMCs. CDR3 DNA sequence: TGCGCCAGCAGCCAAGCCTTGGAGTATACGCAGTATTTT. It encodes CASSQALEYTQYF.